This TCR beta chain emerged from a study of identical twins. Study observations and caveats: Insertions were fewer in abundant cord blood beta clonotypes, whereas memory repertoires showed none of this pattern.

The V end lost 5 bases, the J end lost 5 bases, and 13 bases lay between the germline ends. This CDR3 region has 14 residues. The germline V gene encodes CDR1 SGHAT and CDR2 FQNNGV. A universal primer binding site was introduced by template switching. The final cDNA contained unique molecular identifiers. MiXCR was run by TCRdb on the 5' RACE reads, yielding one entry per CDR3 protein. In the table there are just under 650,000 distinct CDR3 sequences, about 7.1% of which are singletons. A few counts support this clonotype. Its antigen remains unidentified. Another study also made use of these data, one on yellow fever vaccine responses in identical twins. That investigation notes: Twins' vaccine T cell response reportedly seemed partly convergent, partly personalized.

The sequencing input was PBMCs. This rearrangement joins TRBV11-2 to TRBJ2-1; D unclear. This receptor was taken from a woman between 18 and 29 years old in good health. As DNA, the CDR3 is TGTGCCAGCAGCACGCTCTTGCGGCACAATGAGCAGTTCTTC. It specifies CASSTLLRHNEQFF.